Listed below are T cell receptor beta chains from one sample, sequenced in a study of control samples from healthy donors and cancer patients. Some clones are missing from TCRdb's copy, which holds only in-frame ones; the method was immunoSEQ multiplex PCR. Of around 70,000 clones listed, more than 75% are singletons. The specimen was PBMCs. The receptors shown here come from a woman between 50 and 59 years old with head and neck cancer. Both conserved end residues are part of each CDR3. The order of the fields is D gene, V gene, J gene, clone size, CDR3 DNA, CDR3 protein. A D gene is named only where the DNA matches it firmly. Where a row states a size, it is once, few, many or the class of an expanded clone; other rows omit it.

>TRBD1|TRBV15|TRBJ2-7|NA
TGTGCCACCAGCAGACGATCCGCTACCACCGGGACAGGGGGGTACTACGAGCAGTACTTC
CATSRRSATTGTGGYYEQYF
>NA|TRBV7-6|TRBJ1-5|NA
TGTGCCAGCAGCTTATCGCGGGGAAGCAATCAGCCCCAGCATTTT
CASSLSRGSNQPQHF
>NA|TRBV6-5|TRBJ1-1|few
TGTGCCAGCAGTTACTCCCCGGGGGGGGACACTGAAGCTTTCTTT
CASSYSPGGDTEAFF
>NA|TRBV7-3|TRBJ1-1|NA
TGTGCCAGCAGCTTAGAAGTTGGTGGTGAAGCTTTCTTT
CASSLEVGGEAFF
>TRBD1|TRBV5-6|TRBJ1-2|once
TGTGCCAGCAGCTTGGGCGTGACAGGGTTTGGCTACACCTTC
CASSLGVTGFGYTF
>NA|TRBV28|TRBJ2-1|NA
TGTGCCAGCAGTTTACCGCCGGTGCGGACAAAGGCAGAAACCTACAATGAGCAGTTCTTC
CASSLPPVRTKAETYNEQFF
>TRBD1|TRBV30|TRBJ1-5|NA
TGTGCCTGGAGTTCGACAGGGGGCAATCAGCCCCAGCATTTT
CAWSSTGGNQPQHF
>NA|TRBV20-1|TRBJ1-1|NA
TGCAGTGCCGGGCTGAACACTGAAGCTTTCTTT
CSAGLNTEAFF
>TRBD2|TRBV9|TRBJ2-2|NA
TGTGCCAGCAGCGCAGGACTAGCTGGCACCGGGGAGCTGTTTTTT
CASSAGLAGTGELFF
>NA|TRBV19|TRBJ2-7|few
TGTGCCAGTAGTCGGCAGGGGGGATCCTCCTACGAGCAGTACTTC
CASSRQGGSSYEQYF
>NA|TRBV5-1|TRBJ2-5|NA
TGCGCCAGCAGCTTGCAACAGGGAGGTTGGGAGACCCAGTACTTC
CASSLQQGGWETQYF
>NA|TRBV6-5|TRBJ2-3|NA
TGTGCCAGCAGTTACGAGACCCCGGGTAGAGATACGCAGTATTTT
CASSYETPGRDTQYF
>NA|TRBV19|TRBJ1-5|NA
TGTGCCAGTAGTATACGTGCAGCGGGCCGAGTGGGTCAGCCCCAGCATTTT
CASSIRAAGRVGQPQHF
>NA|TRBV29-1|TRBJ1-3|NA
TGCAGCGTTGAAGTTGAAGGTCTTGGAAACACCATATATTTT
CSVEVEGLGNTIYF
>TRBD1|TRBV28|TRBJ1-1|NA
TGTGCCAGCAGCTTCGACAGGGGCACTGAAGCTTTCTTT
CASSFDRGTEAFF
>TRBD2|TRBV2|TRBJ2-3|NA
TGTGCCAGCACCGGCGATGGGACTAGCGGGCCCCTCCGCACAGATACGCAGTATTTT
CASTGDGTSGPLRTDTQYF
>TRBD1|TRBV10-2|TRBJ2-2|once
TGCGCCAGCAGTGGACAGGGCCAGAACACCGGGGAGCTGTTTTTT
CASSGQGQNTGELFF
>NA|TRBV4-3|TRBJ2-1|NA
TGCGCCAGCAGTCGGACAGTCAGCAATGAGCAGTTCTTC
CASSRTVSNEQFF
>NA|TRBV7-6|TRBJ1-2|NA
TGTGCCAGCAGCCAAGAAGCCTCGACTCAAGCACATGGCTACACCTTC
CASSQEASTQAHGYTF
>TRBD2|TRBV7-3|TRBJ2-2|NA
TGTGCCAGCAGCGCCCCCCCACGGGGGCGGGGGGGTTTCACCGGGGAGCTGTTTTTT
CASSAPPRGRGGFTGELFF
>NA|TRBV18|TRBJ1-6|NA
TGTGCCAGCTCACCAGCAGGGGAAAATTCACCCCTCCACTTT
CASSPAGENSPLHF
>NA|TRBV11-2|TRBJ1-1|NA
TGTGCCAGCAGCTTAAGGTCGGGAGCGAACACTGAAGCTTTCTTT
CASSLRSGANTEAFF
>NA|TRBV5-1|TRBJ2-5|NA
TGCGCCAGCAGCTTCGGAGGGGTAGAGACCCAGTACTTC
CASSFGGVETQYF
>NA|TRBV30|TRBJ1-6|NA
TGTGCCTGGAGTAGACTGGTGGGCCGCGGGTCACCCCTCCACTTT
CAWSRLVGRGSPLHF
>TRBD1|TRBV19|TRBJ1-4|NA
TGTGCCAGTAGTATACCGGGACAGGGCGAAAAACTGTTTTTT
CASSIPGQGEKLFF
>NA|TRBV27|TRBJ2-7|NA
TGTGCCAGCCTCCCGACGGCGACAGTATCTGACGAGCAGTACTTC
CASLPTATVSDEQYF
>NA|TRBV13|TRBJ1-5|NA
TGTGCCAGCAGCTTTTTCGCAAATCAGCCCCAGCATTTT
CASSFFANQPQHF
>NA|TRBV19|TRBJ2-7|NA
TGTGCCAGTAGTCAGGAGAGCTCCTACGAGCAGTACTTC
CASSQESSYEQYF
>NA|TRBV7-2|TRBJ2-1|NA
TGTGCCAGCAGTCTAGGGCAGGGAGGCCTAACCTACAATGAGCAGTTCTTC
CASSLGQGGLTYNEQFF
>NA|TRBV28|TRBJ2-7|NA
TGTGCCACCCCGTCCGGGGAAGGGGCCTACGAGCAGTACTTC
CATPSGEGAYEQYF
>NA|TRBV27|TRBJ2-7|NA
TGTGCCAGCAGGATGACAGTCCAATCCTACGAGCAGTACTTC
CASRMTVQSYEQYF
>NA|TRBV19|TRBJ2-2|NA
TGTGCCAGTAGCCAGGGGCCCTACCCCGGGGAGCTGTTTTTT
CASSQGPYPGELFF
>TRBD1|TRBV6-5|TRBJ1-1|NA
TGTGCCAGCAGTTACTCCCCAGGGGGAGACACTGAAGCTTTCTTT
CASSYSPGGDTEAFF
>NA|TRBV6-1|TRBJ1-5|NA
TGTGCCAGCAGTGAAGCGGACAGCCATCAGCCCCAGCATTTT
CASSEADSHQPQHF
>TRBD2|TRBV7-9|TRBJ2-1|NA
TGTGCCAGCAGCTTAGCTCGCGGGGGGGCCAATGAGCAGTTCTTC
CASSLARGGANEQFF
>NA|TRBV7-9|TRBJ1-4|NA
TGTGCCAGCAGCCCAGATAATGAAAAACTGTTTTTT
CASSPDNEKLFF
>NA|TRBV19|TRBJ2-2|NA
TGTGCCAGTAGTATACGGCGGGTAGGGACCGGGGAGCTGTTTTTT
CASSIRRVGTGELFF
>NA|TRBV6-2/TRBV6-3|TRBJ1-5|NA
TGTGCCAGCAGACCTGGAACAGGTAGCAATCAGCCCCAGCATTTT
CASRPGTGSNQPQHF
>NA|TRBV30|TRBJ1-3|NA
TGTGCCTGGAGTAGCGGAAACTCTGGAAACACCATATATTTT
CAWSSGNSGNTIYF
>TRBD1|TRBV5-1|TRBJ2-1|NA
TGCGCCAGCAGCTTGCTAGGACAGGGGGCACATGAGCAGTTCTTC
CASSLLGQGAHEQFF
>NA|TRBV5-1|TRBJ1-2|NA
TGCGCCAGCAGCTTGAAAAGAATAGGGGGGGAAGACCATAACTATGGCTACACCTTC
CASSLKRIGGEDHNYGYTF
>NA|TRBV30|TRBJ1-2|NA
TGTGCCTGGAGTCCCAGGCCGGGGGACTATGGCTACACCTTC
CAWSPRPGDYGYTF
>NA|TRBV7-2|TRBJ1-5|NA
TGTGCCAGCAGCCCCCGTATCGGTGGGGAGGGCTATAGCAATCAGCCCCAGCATTTT
CASSPRIGGEGYSNQPQHF
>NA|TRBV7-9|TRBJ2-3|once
TGTGCCAGCAGCTTACTAACGGGGCTGGGGTATTTT
CASSLLTGLGYF
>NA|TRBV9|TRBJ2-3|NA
TGTGCCAGCAGCCCAGGATTGCGAGATACGCAGTATTTT
CASSPGLRDTQYF
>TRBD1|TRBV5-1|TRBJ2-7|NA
TGCGCCAGCAGCTTGAGTGGACAGGGGGGATCCGAGCAGTACTTC
CASSLSGQGGSEQYF
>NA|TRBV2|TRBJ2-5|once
TGTGCCAGCAGTGAACAGGGTCGGCAAGAGACCCAGTACTTC
CASSEQGRQETQYF
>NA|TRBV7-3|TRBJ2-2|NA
TGTGCCAGCAGCTCCGGGATTCCGTACACCGGGGAGCTGTTTTTT
CASSSGIPYTGELFF
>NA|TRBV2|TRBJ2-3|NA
TGTGCCAGCAGGTGGGCGGGAAGCACAGATACGCAGTATTTT
CASRWAGSTDTQYF
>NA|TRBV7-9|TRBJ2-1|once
TGTGCCAGCAGCTTACTCGAGGGGTTTCACAATGAGCAGTTCTTC
CASSLLEGFHNEQFF
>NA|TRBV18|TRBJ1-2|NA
TGTGCCAGCTCACCCCTCAACCCCGCCGGGCAGATTCCAGATGGCTACACCTTC
CASSPLNPAGQIPDGYTF